The clone carrying this T cell receptor (beta chain) is categorized as medium-sized (0.01 to 0.1%). The data derive from a study of immune reconstitution after stem cell transplant in scleroderma. The J segment lost 4 bases and the V segment lost 3 bases, leaving 8 bases of the junction unmatched. Germline V lookup: CDR1 SGHRS, CDR2 YFSETQ. CDR3 length: 15 residues. One entry per CDR3 protein, called by TCRdb with MiXCR from the RT-PCR reads. The table lists around 920 distinct CDR3 sequences, 9.4% of them singletons. Specimen collection occurred before or after autologous hematopoietic stem cell transplantation (not recorded which). The chain couples TRBV5-1 to TRBJ2-5, with 8 bases fitting TRBD2. The receptor was isolated from a male donor with systemic sclerosis. CDR3 sequence (DNA): TGCGCCAGCAGCTACGGGGGGGCCGGGGGAGAGACCCAGTACTTC. This translates into CASSYGGAGGETQYF.